This T cell receptor beta chain was documented in a study of GPR56 and killer-like receptors on CD4 memory cells (dated by TCRdb to between 2018 and 2021). For context, the study as a whole: The study proposed that progressive acquisition of KLRB1, KLRG1, GPR56 and then KLRF1 marks human CD4+ memory T-cell differentiation and cytokine production potential. The healthy blood donors were described in the study as age-matched to the liver disease patients, whose median age was approximately 70 years.

TCRdb names Illumina HiSeq 2500 as the instrument used. For construction of sequencing libraries, the recombined TCRbeta locus was amplified according to a previously published PCR protocol. The authors' pipeline ran thus. Reads whose average quality score was below 30 were removed, and the reads that remained were processed with IMSEQ. Vbeta gene, Jbeta gene and CDR3 amino acid sequence were used to define clonotypes. The Morisita-Horn index, computed on the top 100 expanded clones, was used to quantify repertoire overlap between populations. Renyi diversity profiles calculated on the top 100 expanded clones were used to evaluate clonal diversity. Reads reprocessed by TCRdb are summarized as one entry per CDR3 protein sequence, and DNA is absent. TCRdb, not the authors, supplied the V and J calls. This sample's table carries about 2,900 distinct CDR3 sequences. The ten most abundant clones make up roughly 3.2% of the sample.

Prior to TCRbeta sequencing, five KLR/GPR56-defined CD4+ populations were enriched by fluorescence-activated cell sorting. To test a linear memory differentiation pathway, the researchers sequenced TCRbeta repertoires from five CD4+ T-cell subsets that were defined by expression of KLRB1, KLRG1, GPR56 and KLRF1. TCR-sequenced cells came from peripheral blood of healthy control individuals, reported as five donors in the TCRbeta analysis figure. Heparinized peripheral blood was collected, and every sample was processed within one hour of being retrieved. To isolate peripheral blood mononuclear cells, blood was diluted 1:2 in PBS and put through Biocoll density gradient centrifugation at room temperature. Before flow sorting, CD4+ T cells were magnetically enriched from freshly isolated PBMCs using anti-CD4 MicroBeads. A BD FACSAria II was used to sort CD4+ T cells enriched from PBMCs of healthy donors according to marker expression. For surface staining, the researchers used Miltenyi Biotec antibodies: anti-KLRB1 clone 191B8, anti-KLRF1 clone 4A4.D10 and anti-KLRG1 clone REA261.

The germline V gene provides CDR1 SGHTA and CDR2 FQGTGA. From its cysteine to its phenylalanine, the CDR3 spans 14 amino acids. No DNA appears here. This clonotype is medium-sized (0.01 to 0.1%), judged from its frequency; no count is recorded. Its antigen is not yet known. The study at large found these results: Clones dominating late populations 4 and 5 were also found in early populations 1 and 2, and this finding was taken by the authors as evidence for linear differentiation. Overlap of TCR repertoires was observed especially between the late populations 4 and 5, and partly population 3. Clonal frequency was low in the marker-negative population and rose progressively along the proposed pathway, while TCRbeta diversity fell correspondingly. Rather than full repertoires, the diversity and similarity analyses used only the 100 most expanded clones in each population.

The sequence links TRBV7-3 to TRBJ1-1; the D gene TCRdb calls, TRBD1, cannot be checked with no DNA. Material: memory CD4+ T cells from blood. The receptor comes from a human donor in good health. CDR3 protein: CASSLTSGATEAFF.